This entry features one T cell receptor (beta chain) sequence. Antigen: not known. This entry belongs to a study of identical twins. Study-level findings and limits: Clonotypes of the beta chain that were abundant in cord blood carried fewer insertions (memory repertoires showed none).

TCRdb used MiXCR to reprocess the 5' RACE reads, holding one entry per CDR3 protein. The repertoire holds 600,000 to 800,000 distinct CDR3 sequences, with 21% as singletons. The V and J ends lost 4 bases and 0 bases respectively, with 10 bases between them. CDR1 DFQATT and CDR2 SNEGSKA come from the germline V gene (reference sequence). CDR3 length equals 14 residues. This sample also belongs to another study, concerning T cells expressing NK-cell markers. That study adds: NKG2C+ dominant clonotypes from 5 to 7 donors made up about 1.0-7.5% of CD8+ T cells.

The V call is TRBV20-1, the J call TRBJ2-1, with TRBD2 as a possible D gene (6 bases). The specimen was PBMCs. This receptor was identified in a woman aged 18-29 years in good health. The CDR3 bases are TGCAGTGCTATCGGTAGCGGCTCCTACAATGAGCAGTTCTTC. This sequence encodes CSAIGSGSYNEQFF.